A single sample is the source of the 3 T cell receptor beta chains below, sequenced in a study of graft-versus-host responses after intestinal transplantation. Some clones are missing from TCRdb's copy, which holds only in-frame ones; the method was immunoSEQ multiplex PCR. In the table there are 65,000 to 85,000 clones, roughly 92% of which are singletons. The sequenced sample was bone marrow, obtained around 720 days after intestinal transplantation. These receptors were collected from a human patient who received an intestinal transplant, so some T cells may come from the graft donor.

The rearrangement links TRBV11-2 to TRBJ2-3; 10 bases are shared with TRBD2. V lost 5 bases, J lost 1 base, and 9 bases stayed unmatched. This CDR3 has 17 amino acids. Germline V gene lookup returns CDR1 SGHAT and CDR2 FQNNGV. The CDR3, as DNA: TGTGCCAGCAGCAATGCGCTAGCGGGAGATGGCACAGATACGCAGTATTTT. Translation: CASSNALAGDGTDTQYF.

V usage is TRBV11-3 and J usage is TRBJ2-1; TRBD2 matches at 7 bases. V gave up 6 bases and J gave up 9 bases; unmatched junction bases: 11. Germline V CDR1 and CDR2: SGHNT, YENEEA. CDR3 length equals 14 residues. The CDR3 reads CASRTSGTTSEQFF. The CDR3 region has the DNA TGTGCCAGCAGAACGTCCGGGACTACGTCTGAGCAGTTCTTC.

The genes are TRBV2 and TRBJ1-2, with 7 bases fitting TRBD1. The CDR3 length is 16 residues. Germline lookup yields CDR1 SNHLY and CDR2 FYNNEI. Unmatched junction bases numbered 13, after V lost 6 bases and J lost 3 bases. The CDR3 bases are TGTGCCAGCAGAGGCCTCAGGGGGTATCTGGACTATGGCTACACCTTC. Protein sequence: CASRGLRGYLDYGYTF.